This T cell receptor beta chain was recovered during a study of cytomegalovirus exposure and HLA in healthy donors. V was pared by 1 base and J by 6 bases, with 8 bases of the junction left unmatched. The CDR3 totals 17 residues. Germline CDR1 and CDR2: SGHRS and YFSETQ. Primers for the PCR totalled 60 Vbeta and 13 Jbeta. TCRdb's copy holds only in-frame clones and misses some; the assay was immunoSEQ multiplex PCR. The table has around 120,000 clones, approximately 76% seen once. This clone was seen once. The sample taken for sequencing was PBMCs. The chain uses TRBV5-1 and TRBJ2-1; TRBD2 matches at 12 bases. This TCR came from a man aged 55 to 70 in good health and CMV-seropositive. CDR3: CASSLPALAGGLNEQFF. The CDR3 DNA sequence: TGCGCCAGCAGCTTGCCCGCCCTAGCGGGGGGGCTCAATGAGCAGTTCTTC. Full variable domain (missing parts from reference TRBV5-1 and TRBJ2-1): KAGVTQTPRYLIKTRGQQVTLSCSPISGHRSVSWYQQTPGQGLQFLFEYFSETQRNKGNFPGRFSGRQFSNSRSEMNVSTLELGDSALYLCASSLPALAGGLNEQFFGPGTRLTVL.